The rows below give T cell receptor beta chains drawn from one sample of a study of cytomegalovirus exposure and HLA in healthy donors. Generated by immunoSEQ multiplex PCR, the TCRdb table keeps only in-frame clones and is missing some. Of tens of thousands of clones in the sample, approximately 95% are singletons; the top ten hold around 1.2%. Sequencing was done on a sample of PBMCs. Receptors originate from a woman between 25 and 40 years old in good health and CMV-seropositive. Both conserved end residues are part of each CDR3.

TRBV5-6,CASSWAFRGSYEQYF
TRBV28,CASSSDRQNEKLFF
TRBV10-3,CASEEGSRADTQYF
TRBV6-5,CASTLDSLYEQYF
TRBV19,CASSMVPRGTGELFF
TRBV5-1,CASSYPGQGVNEQFF
TRBV27,CASSFGGQEHQPQHF
TRBV28,CASSGGWVEGPNEKLFF
TRBV19,CASSHLGAYEQYF
TRBV5-6,CASSQDRGLADTQYF
TRBV5-5,CASSPTGGTGELFF
TRBV29-1,CSVVPGQGAWRNIQYF
TRBV4-1,CASSQARDYEQYF
TRBV7-9,CASRGSRNEQFF
TRBV7-9,CASSREGDEQYF
TRBV19,CASSNPRVSGSYNEQFF
TRBV9,CASSASPGAPNTGELFF
TRBV5-6,CASSIRGDTQYF
TRBV10-3,CAISEGNSYRFGQGYGYTF